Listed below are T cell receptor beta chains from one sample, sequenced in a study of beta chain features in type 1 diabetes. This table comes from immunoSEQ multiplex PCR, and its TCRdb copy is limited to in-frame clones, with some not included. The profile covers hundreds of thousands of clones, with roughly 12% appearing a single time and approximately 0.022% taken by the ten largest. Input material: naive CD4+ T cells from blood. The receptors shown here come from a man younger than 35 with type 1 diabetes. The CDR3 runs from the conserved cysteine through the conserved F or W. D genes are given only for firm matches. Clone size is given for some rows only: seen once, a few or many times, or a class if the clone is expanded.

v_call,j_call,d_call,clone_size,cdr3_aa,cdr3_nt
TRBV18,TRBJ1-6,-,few,CASSPVVADNSPLHF,TGTGCCAGCTCACCAGTCGTCGCCGATAATTCACCCCTCCACTTT
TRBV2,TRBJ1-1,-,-,CASRDRVSMNTEAFF,TGTGCCAGCAGAGACAGAGTCTCTATGAACACTGAAGCTTTCTTT
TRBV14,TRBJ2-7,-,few,CASSLAIGTYSYEQYF,TGTGCCAGCAGCCTTGCGATAGGGACCTATTCCTACGAGCAGTACTTC
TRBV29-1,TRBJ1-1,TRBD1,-,CSVEDHSFGTGRFMNTEAFF,TGCAGCGTTGAAGATCACAGTTTTGGGACAGGGAGGTTCATGAACACTGAAGCTTTCTTT
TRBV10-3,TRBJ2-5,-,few,CATGAVDQETQYF,TGTGCCACAGGGGCCGTAGATCAAGAGACCCAGTACTTC
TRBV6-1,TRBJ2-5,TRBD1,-,CASSDQPGQGTETQYF,TGTGCCAGCAGTGACCAACCGGGACAGGGGACGGAGACCCAGTACTTC
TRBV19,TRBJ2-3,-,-,CASSKQRTSTDTQYF,TGTGCCAGTAGTAAACAGCGAACTAGCACAGATACGCAGTATTTT
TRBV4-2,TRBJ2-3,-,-,CASSQESRSTDTQYF,TGTGCCAGCAGCCAAGAGTCCAGAAGCACAGATACGCAGTATTTT
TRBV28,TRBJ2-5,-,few,CASSLWPLQETQYF,TGTGCCAGCAGTTTATGGCCTCTCCAAGAGACCCAGTACTTC
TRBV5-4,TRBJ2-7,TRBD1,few,CASSPRDSAYEQYF,TGTGCCAGCAGCCCCCGGGACAGCGCCTACGAGCAGTACTTC
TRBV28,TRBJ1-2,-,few,CASAYRSPTNYGYTF,TGTGCCAGCGCCTATCGTTCCCCTACTAACTATGGCTACACCTTC
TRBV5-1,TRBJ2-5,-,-,CASSDQPTETQYF,TGCGCCAGCAGCGACCAGCCGACGGAGACCCAGTACTTC
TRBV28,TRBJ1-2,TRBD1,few,CASTSGGGYTF,TGTGCCAGCACCTCAGGGGGAGGCTACACCTTC
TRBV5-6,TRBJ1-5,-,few,CASSLGVDGNQPQHF,TGTGCCAGCAGCTTGGGGGTAGACGGGAATCAGCCCCAGCATTTT
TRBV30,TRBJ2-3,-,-,CAWSALADTQYF,TGTGCCTGGAGTGCATTGGCAGATACGCAGTATTTT
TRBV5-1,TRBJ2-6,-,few,CASSLAKTPDGANVLTF,TGCGCCAGCAGCTTGGCAAAGACCCCGGACGGGGCCAACGTCCTGACTTTC
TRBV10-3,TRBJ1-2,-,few,CAISETANYGYTF,TGTGCCATCAGCGAGACAGCTAACTATGGCTACACCTTC
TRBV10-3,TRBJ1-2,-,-,CAISENRDGGYTF,TGTGCCATCAGTGAGAACAGGGATGGTGGCTACACCTTC
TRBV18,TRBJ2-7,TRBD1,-,CASSPGQGTGEQYF,TGTGCCAGCTCACCTGGACAGGGGACAGGGGAGCAGTACTTC
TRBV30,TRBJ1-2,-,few,CAWSVAYGYTF,TGTGCCTGGAGTGTGGCCTATGGCTACACCTTC
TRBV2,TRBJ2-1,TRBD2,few,CAGVRGGDEQFF,TGTGCCGGCGTACGGGGGGGCGATGAGCAGTTCTTC
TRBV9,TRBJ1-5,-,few,CASSVGQNSNQPQHF,TGTGCCAGCAGCGTAGGGCAGAATAGCAATCAGCCCCAGCATTTT
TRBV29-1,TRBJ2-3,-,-,CSVCSTDTQYF,TGCAGCGTTTGTAGCACAGATACGCAGTATTTT
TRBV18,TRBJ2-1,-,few,CASSPPSGHYNEQFF,TGTGCCAGCTCACCCCCCTCGGGACACTACAATGAGCAGTTCTTC
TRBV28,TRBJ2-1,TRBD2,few,CASSSSGGLNEQFF,TGTGCCAGCAGCTCCTCGGGGGGGTTGAATGAGCAGTTCTTC
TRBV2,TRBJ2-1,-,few,CASSEASTGRNEQFF,TGTGCCAGCAGTGAAGCGAGTACAGGGAGGAATGAGCAGTTCTTC
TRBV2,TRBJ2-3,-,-,CASEGSTTVTDTQYF,TGTGCCAGTGAGGGGAGCACCACAGTCACAGATACGCAGTATTTT
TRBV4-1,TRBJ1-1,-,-,CASSLLDNGNTEAFF,TGCGCCAGCAGCCTATTAGACAACGGGAACACTGAAGCTTTCTTT
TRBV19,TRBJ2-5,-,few,CASSPQGLQTQYF,TGTGCCAGTAGCCCACAGGGACTCCAGACCCAGTACTTC
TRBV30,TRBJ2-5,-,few,CAWSRGTQETQYF,TGTGCCTGGAGTAGGGGGACCCAAGAGACCCAGTACTTC
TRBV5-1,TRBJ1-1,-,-,CASSLKGGTEAFF,TGCGCCAGCAGCTTGAAAGGTGGGACTGAAGCTTTCTTT
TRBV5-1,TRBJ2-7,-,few,CASSLQASSYEQYF,TGCGCCAGCAGCTTACAGGCCTCCTCCTACGAGCAGTACTTC
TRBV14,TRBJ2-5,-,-,CASSRFGVSQETQYF,TGTGCCAGCAGCCGATTTGGGGTTAGCCAAGAGACCCAGTACTTC
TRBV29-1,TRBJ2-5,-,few,CSVEEVWGAQYF,TGCAGCGTTGAAGAAGTCTGGGGGGCCCAGTACTTC
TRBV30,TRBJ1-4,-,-,CASYRGVGEKLFF,TGTGCCTCCTATAGGGGCGTCGGTGAAAAACTGTTTTTT
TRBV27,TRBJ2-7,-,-,CASSLKPGHPGEQYF,TGTGCCAGCAGTTTAAAGCCCGGACACCCCGGGGAGCAGTACTTC
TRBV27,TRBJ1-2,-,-,CASSLSKQGGKTNYGYTF,TGTGCCAGCAGTTTAAGCAAACAGGGTGGAAAAACTAACTATGGCTACACCTTC
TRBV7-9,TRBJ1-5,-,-,CASSPGADQPQHF,TGTGCCAGCAGCCCGGGGGCAGACCAGCCCCAGCATTTT
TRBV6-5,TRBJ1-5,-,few,CASSYIGQPQHF,TGTGCCAGCAGTTATATAGGGCAGCCCCAGCATTTT
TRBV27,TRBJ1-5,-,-,CASSLNTDSNQPQHF,TGTGCCAGCAGTTTAAATACGGATAGCAATCAGCCCCAGCATTTT
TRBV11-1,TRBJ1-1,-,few,CASSFGGTEAFF,TGTGCCAGCAGCTTTGGGGGTACTGAAGCTTTCTTT
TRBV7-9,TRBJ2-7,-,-,CASSLSSYEQYF,TGTGCCAGCAGCTTGAGCTCCTACGAGCAGTACTTC
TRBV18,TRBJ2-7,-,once,CASSSQTSSYKQYF,TGTGCCAGCTCATCACAGACGAGCTCCTACAAGCAGTACTTC
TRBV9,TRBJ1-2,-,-,CAPGSQGPLRYGYTF,TGTGCCCCCGGGTCCCAGGGCCCTCTGAGATATGGCTACACCTTC
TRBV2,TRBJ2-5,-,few,CASRLATYETQYF,TGTGCCAGCAGGCTAGCGACTTACGAGACCCAGTACTTC